The 28 T cell receptor beta chains below all came from one sample that was sequenced in a study of lymphopenia after photon versus proton radiotherapy. Clones were sequenced by immunoSEQ multiplex PCR, and TCRdb holds only the in-frame ones, with some missing. Of 150,000 to 200,000 clones in the sample, more than 85% were seen once. The sequences come from peripheral blood, collected from a patient treated with photon-based radiotherapy. Receptors were obtained from a man aged 45-60 years with gastric cancer.

The sample holds one count of this clone. J is TRBJ2-2 and V is TRBV14; D gene ambiguous. The CDR3 consists of 15 residues. CDR1 is SGHDN and CDR2 is FVKESK in the germline V gene. V was cut by 3 bases and J by 4 bases, with 12 bases left in between. This CDR3 reads CASSHSSRSTGELFF. The CDR3 DNA is TGTGCCAGCAGCCATTCGTCGAGGTCCACCGGGGAGCTGTTTTTT.

V usage is TRBV11-2 and J usage is TRBJ2-1, with TRBD2 matching over 9 bases. CDR3 length: 15 amino acids. With V trimmed by 3 bases and J by 5 bases, 5 bases remained unmatched. Germline V gives CDR1 SGHAT, CDR2 FQNNGV. The CDR3 loop reads CASSFGTSRHNEQFF. DNA for the CDR3: TGTGCCAGCAGCTTCGGGACTAGCCGCCACAATGAGCAGTTCTTC.

CDR3 bases: TGCGCCAGCAGCACCAACTCAAGACAAGAGACCCAGTACTTC. Protein: CASSTNSRQETQYF. The V and J genes are TRBV5-1 and TRBJ2-5; D is ambiguous. V was pared by 4 bases and J by 2 bases, with 12 bases between. This CDR3 spans 14 amino acids. Germline V gives CDR1 SGHRS, CDR2 YFSETQ.

In its sample, this clone was seen a few times. V and J are TRBV25-1 and TRBJ2-5; tentatively, D is TRBD2 (5 bases). This CDR3 is 13 amino acids long. From germline, CDR1 is MGHDK and CDR2 SYGVNS. Trimming removed 1 base from V and 3 bases from J, with 6 bases in between. For the CDR3, the DNA is TGTGCCAGCAGTGAATGGGGAGAAGAGACCCAGTACTTC. Its protein is CASSEWGEETQYF.

This chain connects TRBV28 to TRBJ2-7; TRBD2 matches at 13 bases. The CDR3 covers 13 residues. Trimming removed 9 bases from V and 4 bases from J; junction bases left unmatched: 3. CDR1 is MDHEN, CDR2 SYDVKM, per germline. CDR3: CASTSGRGYEQYF. Written as DNA, the CDR3 is TGTGCCAGTACTAGCGGGAGGGGGTACGAGCAGTACTTC.

This chain joins TRBV18 and TRBJ1-5, with 7 nucleotides matching TRBD1. The CDR3 has 15 residues. J was trimmed by 2 bases and V by 5 bases; bases with no gene match: 6. The germline V gene encodes CDR1 KGHSH and CDR2 LQKENI. The CDR3 loop is CASSTQGNGNQPQHF. CDR3 nucleotides: TGTGCCAGCTCAACACAGGGGAACGGCAATCAGCCCCAGCATTTT.

This chain connects TRBV2 to TRBJ1-4, with no clear D. This CDR3 has 15 amino acids. Trimming shortened V by 0 bases and J by 7 bases, and 12 bases separated the two germline ends. Per germline, CDR1 SNHLY and CDR2 FYNNEI. The CDR3 here is CASSEARTAGEKLFF. The CDR3 DNA follows: TGTGCCAGCAGTGAAGCGAGGACGGCGGGTGAAAAACTGTTTTTT.

The rearrangement links TRBV7-9 to TRBJ2-2; 8 bases are a match to TRBD2. Losses at the gene ends were 3 bases for V and 7 bases for J; bases not matched to a gene: 7. Germline CDR1 and CDR2: SEHNR and FQNEAQ (reference sequence). The CDR3 length is 15 residues. The CDR3 DNA reads as TGTGCCAGCAGCTTGCCGGGAGGGCCTCTCGGGGAGCTGTTTTTT. This encodes CASSLPGGPLGELFF. Drawing the rest from reference TRBV7-9 and TRBJ2-2, the complete variable domain is DTGVSQNPRHKITKRGQNVTFRCDPISEHNRLYWYRQTLGQGPEFLTYFQNEAQLEKSRLLSDRFSAERPKGSFSTLEIQRTEQGDSAMYLCASSLPGGPLGELFFGEGSRLTVL.

The chain recombines TRBV5-6 with TRBJ1-4; no firm D call. The CDR3 contains 12 residues. Germline CDR1 and CDR2: SGHDT and YYEEEE. V lost 1 base and J 8 bases, leaving 6 bases between the germline ends. Written as DNA, the CDR3 is TGTGCCAGCAGCTTGCGGAGAGAAAAACTGTTTTTT. Translated: CASSLRREKLFF.

This clone showed up just a few times. The V gene is TRBV19, the J gene TRBJ1-2, with 8 nucleotides matching TRBD1. V gave up 6 bases and J gave up 4 bases; unmatched junction bases: 7. Germline CDR1 reads LNHDA; CDR2 reads SQIVND (reference sequence). This CDR3 contains 14 residues. CDR3 DNA: TGTGCCAGTAGCGCCGACAGGGGAGTCTATGGCTACACCTTC. Encoded protein: CASSADRGVYGYTF. Complete variable domain (other parts from reference TRBV19 and TRBJ1-2): DGGITQSPKYLFRKEGQNVTLSCEQNLNHDAMYWYRQDPGQGLRLIYYSQIVNDFQKGDIAEGYSVSREKKESFPLTVTSAQKNPTAFYLCASSADRGVYGYTFGSGTRLTVV.

In the case of this clone: Since no conserved phenylalanine or tryptophan closes the CDR3, a read error is the likely cause. The limits of the CDR3 on the DNA are not certain, so only TCRdb's listed CDR3 is given. The chain is built from TRBV27 and TRBJ1-2; TRBD1, as called in the table, went unchecked against the DNA. The CDR3 length is 11 residues, termini included. CDR1 and CDR2 (germline): MNHEY, SMNVEV (reference sequence). CDR3 in amino acids: CASSLIPDRLV.

This sequence joins TRBV25-1 and TRBJ1-1; no clear D gene. CDR1 is MGHDK and CDR2 is SYGVNS in the germline V gene. The CDR3 totals 11 residues. The ends were cut back, 2 bases at V and 5 bases at J, with 3 bases in the middle. The CDR3 loop is CASSEGTEAFF. The CDR3 DNA follows: TGTGCCAGCAGTGAAGGGACTGAAGCTTTCTTT.

The chain is built from TRBV30 and TRBJ1-1; D is uncertain. This CDR3 has 12 amino acids. The V gene's germline CDR1 is GTSNPN and CDR2 SVGIG (reference sequence). Trimming shortened V by 5 bases and J by 1 base, and 8 bases separated the two germline ends. The CDR3 here is CAWQDGNTEAFF. The DNA for the CDR3 is TGTGCCTGGCAGGACGGGAACACTGAAGCTTTCTTT.

This clone came up once. This chain joins TRBV7-9 and TRBJ2-3; D is tentatively TRBD1 or TRBD2 (5 bases each). The germline CDR1 and CDR2 sequences are SEHNR and FQNEAQ (reference sequence). This CDR3 is 16 amino acids long. V lost 4 bases and J 1 base, leaving 15 bases between the germline ends. CDR3 in DNA: TGTGCCAGCAGCTCCTCGCTAGCCAGGGGCACAGATACGCAGTATTTT. Encoded protein: CASSSSLARGTDTQYF.

The V call is TRBV6-1, the J call TRBJ1-1, with a tentative D call TRBD1 (6 bases). Germline CDR1 reads MNHNS; CDR2 reads SASEGT. The CDR3 length is 15 residues. V lost 4 bases to trimming and J lost 2 bases, with 14 bases between them. The CDR3 sequence: CASSAFTTGNTEAFF. The CDR3 nucleotides read TGTGCCAGCAGTGCATTTACGACAGGAAACACTGAAGCTTTCTTT.

CDR3 sequence (DNA): TGTGCCAGCAGCGCCGGGGTAAAACTGGATGGCTACACCTTC. It yields the protein CASSAGVKLDGYTF. This chain uses TRBV11-2 with TRBJ1-2; D uncertain. V was clipped by 5 bases and J by 6 bases, with 16 bases between them. This CDR3 comprises 14 residues. In germline, CDR1 is SGHAT, CDR2 FQNNGV.

The chain carries TRBV5-5 and TRBJ2-1; D ambiguous. The CDR3 spans 13 residues. The germline V and J ends were trimmed by 1 base and 4 bases, with 6 bases remaining between them. Per germline, CDR1 SGHKS and CDR2 YYEKEE (reference sequence). This CDR3 is CASSLTDYNEQFF. The CDR3 nucleotides read TGTGCCAGCAGCTTGACAGATTACAATGAGCAGTTCTTC.

The rearrangement uses TRBV10-3 and TRBJ2-7, with a possible D match to TRBD2 (5 bases). Germline CDR1 is ENHRY and CDR2 is SYGVKD. V was trimmed by 2 bases and J by 12 bases, leaving 17 bases between them. The CDR3 has 13 residues. CDR3 loop: CAISEPDVGGRYF. CDR3 nucleotide sequence: TGTGCCATCAGTGAGCCCGACGTAGGAGGACGGTACTTC.

The CDR3 nucleotides read TGTGCCAGCAGCCCCGGGACTAGCGGTATAATTGTGGAGACCCAGTACTTC. This encodes CASSPGTSGIIVETQYF. The chain links TRBV7-2 to TRBJ2-5; TRBD2 matches 11 bases. CDR1 and CDR2 from the germline V gene are SGHTA and FQGNSA. J gave up 5 bases and V 5 bases, and 13 bases lay outside the gene matches. The CDR3 is 17 amino acids.

The genes are TRBV28 and TRBJ2-1; 10 bases are a match to TRBD2. V dropped 5 bases and J dropped 9; count of bases not matched to a gene: 7. Germline loops: CDR1 MDHEN, CDR2 SYDVKM. This CDR3 region has 14 residues. CDR3 region: CASSPAGGPVEQFF. The DNA for the CDR3 is TGTGCCAGCAGTCCAGCGGGAGGGCCGGTTGAGCAGTTCTTC.

This clone occurred once. V is TRBV5-1 and J is TRBJ2-7, with 9 positions matching TRBD2. Germline V lookup: CDR1 SGHRS, CDR2 YFSETQ. The CDR3 spans 15 residues. The junction had 3 bases not matched to a gene; V was cut back by 0 bases and J by 2 bases. The CDR3 spells CASSLEGLAAYEQYF. In DNA, the CDR3 is TGCGCCAGCAGCTTGGAGGGACTAGCCGCCTACGAGCAGTACTTC.

V usage is TRBV28 and J usage is TRBJ1-5; possibly TRBD1 for D (5 bases). This CDR3 spans 18 amino acids. Trimming removed 3 bases at V and 0 bases at J, with 18 bases between. Germline assignment: CDR1 MDHEN and CDR2 SYDVKM. The CDR3 nucleotides read TGTGCCAGCAGTTTGCGGCCAGGGCGGCGTTATAGCAATCAGCCCCAGCATTTT. This encodes CASSLRPGRRYSNQPQHF.

This clone was counted a single time. DNA for the CDR3: TGCGCCAGCAGCTTACTAGCGGGAGGTGGTGAGCAGTTCTTC. It specifies CASSLLAGGGEQFF. J is TRBJ2-1 and V is TRBV5-1, with 12 bases that match TRBD2. The CDR3 is 14 amino acids. With V trimmed by 2 bases and J by 9 bases, 3 bases remained unmatched. Germline CDR1 and CDR2: SGHRS and YFSETQ.

The genes are TRBV18 and TRBJ1-4, with D uncertain. This CDR3 has 14 residues. Trimming removed 2 bases from V and 6 bases from J, with 10 bases in between. The germline V gene has CDR1 KGHSH and CDR2 LQKENI. The CDR3 spells CASSPTLVDEKLFF. CDR3 DNA: TGTGCCAGCTCACCAACATTGGTGGATGAAAAACTGTTTTTT.

This chain uses TRBV12-5 with TRBJ2-7; perhaps TRBD1 as D (7 bases). Germline V lookup: CDR1 LGHNT, CDR2 FRNRAP. The V end was cut by 1 base, the J end by 1 base, with 8 bases between. This CDR3 has 14 amino acids. The CDR3 reads CASGLAGGSYEQYF. In DNA form, the CDR3 reads TGTGCTAGTGGTTTGGCAGGGGGGTCCTACGAGCAGTACTTC.

The chain links TRBV2 to TRBJ2-2; D gene unclear. The V gene's germline CDR1 is SNHLY and CDR2 FYNNEI. The V gene lost 6 bases and the J gene lost 4 bases, with 3 bases spanning the gap. CDR3 length: 11 amino acids. The CDR3 region has the DNA TGTGCCAGCAGGGGCACCGGGGAGCTGTTTTTT. Amino acids: CASRGTGELFF. Full variable domain (rest looked up from reference TRBV2 and TRBJ2-2): EPEVTQTPSHQVTQMGQEVILRCVPISNHLYFYWYRQILGQKVEFLVSFYNNEISEKSEIFDDQFSVERPDGSNFTLKIRSTKLEDSAMYFCASRGTGELFFGEGSRLTVL.

The rearrangement joins TRBV29-1 to TRBJ2-3; a possible D gene is TRBD2 (7 bases). Trimming pared 8 bases from V and 3 bases from J, leaving 21 bases between. The V gene's germline CDR1 is SQVTM and CDR2 ANQGSEA. The CDR3 is made up of 15 amino acids. CDR3 residues: CSLGGGSRGTDTQYF. The CDR3 region has the DNA TGCAGCTTGGGGGGGGGCTCGAGAGGTACAGATACGCAGTATTTT.

V gene TRBV5-1 combines with J gene TRBJ1-5; D unclear. The germline V gene encodes CDR1 SGHRS and CDR2 YFSETQ. The ends were cut back, 4 bases at V and 4 bases at J, with 3 bases in the middle. The CDR3 is made up of 11 amino acids. As DNA, the CDR3 is TGCGCCAGCAGCGGGAATCAGCCCCAGCATTTT. Protein: CASSGNQPQHF.